The T cell receptor (beta chain) described here comes from a study of beta chain features in type 1 diabetes. Study outcomes and limitations: Moderately but significantly shorter TCRB CDR3s were found in Type 1 diabetes patients in all four CD4+ subsets. VDJ junctions in type 1 diabetes patients carried more deletions and fewer insertions. PCR might favor shorter templates, equally in patients and controls.

The investigators reverse transcribed all of the isolated RNA, so they sequenced expressed TCRB transcripts. For naive, central memory and regulatory T cell samples, reads averaged around 3.5 million. Generated by immunoSEQ multiplex PCR, the TCRdb table keeps only in-frame clones and is missing some. This table holds some 150,000 clones, approximately 8.7% found once. Trimming cost V 4 bases and J 5 bases, with 11 bases left between them. In germline, CDR1 is GTSNPN, CDR2 SVGIG (reference sequence). The CDR3 extends over 13 amino acids. With respect to this clone: What it recognizes is unknown.

This receptor was identified in a woman under 40 with type 1 diabetes. The material sequenced was central memory CD4+ T cells from blood. The chain joins TRBV30 to TRBJ1-4; no clear D. CDR3 bases: TGTGCCTGGACTGAGAACTCAAATGAAAAACTGTTTTTT. Its protein is CAWTENSNEKLFF.